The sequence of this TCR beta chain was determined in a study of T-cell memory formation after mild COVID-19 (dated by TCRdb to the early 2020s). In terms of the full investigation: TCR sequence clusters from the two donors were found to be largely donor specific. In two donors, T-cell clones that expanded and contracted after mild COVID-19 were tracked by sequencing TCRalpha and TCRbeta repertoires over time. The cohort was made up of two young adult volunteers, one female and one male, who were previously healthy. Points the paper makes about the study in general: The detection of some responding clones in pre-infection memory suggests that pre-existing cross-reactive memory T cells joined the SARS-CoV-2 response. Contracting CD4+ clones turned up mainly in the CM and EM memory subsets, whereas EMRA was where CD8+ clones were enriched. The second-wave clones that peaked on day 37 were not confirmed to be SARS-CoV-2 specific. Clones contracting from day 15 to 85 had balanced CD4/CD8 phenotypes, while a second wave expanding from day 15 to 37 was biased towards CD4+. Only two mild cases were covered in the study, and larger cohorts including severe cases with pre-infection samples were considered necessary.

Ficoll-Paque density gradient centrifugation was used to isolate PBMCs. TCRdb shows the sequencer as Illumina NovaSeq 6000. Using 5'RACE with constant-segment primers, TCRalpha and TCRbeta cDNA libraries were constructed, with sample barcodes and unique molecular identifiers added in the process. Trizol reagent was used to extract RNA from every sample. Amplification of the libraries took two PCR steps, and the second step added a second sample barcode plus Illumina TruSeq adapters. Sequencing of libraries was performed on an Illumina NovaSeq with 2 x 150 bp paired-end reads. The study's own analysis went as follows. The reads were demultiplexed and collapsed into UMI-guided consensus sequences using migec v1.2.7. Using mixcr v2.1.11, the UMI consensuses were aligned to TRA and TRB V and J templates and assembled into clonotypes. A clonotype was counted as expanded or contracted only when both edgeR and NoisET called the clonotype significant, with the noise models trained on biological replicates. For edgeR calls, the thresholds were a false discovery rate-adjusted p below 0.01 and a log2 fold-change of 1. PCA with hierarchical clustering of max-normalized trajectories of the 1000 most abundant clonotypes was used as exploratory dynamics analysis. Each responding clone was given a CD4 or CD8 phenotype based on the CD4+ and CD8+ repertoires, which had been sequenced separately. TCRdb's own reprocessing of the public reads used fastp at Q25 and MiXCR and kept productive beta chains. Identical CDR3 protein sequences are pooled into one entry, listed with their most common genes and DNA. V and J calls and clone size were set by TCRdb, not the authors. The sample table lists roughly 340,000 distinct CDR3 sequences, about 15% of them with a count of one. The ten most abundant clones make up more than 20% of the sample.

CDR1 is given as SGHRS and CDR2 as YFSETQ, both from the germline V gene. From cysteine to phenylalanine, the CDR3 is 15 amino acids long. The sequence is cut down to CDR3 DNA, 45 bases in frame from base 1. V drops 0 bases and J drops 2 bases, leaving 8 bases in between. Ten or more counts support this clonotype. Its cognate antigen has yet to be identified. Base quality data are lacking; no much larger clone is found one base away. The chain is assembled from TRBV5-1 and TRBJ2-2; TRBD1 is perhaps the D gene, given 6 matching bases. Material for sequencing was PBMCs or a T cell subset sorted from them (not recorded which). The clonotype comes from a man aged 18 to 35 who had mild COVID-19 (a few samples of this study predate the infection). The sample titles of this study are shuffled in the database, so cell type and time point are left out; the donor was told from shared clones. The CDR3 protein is CASSLAGANTGELFF. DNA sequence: TGCGCCAGCAGCTTGGCAGGGGCAAACACCGGGGAGCTGTTTTTT.